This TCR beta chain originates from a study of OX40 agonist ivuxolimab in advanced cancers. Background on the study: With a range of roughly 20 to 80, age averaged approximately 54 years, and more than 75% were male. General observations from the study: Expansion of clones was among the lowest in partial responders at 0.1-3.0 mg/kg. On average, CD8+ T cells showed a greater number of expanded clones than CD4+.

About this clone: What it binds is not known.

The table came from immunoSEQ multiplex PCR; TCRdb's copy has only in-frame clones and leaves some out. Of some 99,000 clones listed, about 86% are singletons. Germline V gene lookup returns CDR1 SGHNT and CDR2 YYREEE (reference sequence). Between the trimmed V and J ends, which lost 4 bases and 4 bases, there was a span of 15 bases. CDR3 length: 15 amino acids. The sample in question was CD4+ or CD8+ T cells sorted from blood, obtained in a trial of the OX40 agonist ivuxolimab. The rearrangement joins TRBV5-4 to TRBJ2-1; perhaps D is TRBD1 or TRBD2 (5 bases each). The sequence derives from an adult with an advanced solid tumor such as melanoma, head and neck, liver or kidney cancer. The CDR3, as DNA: TGTGCCAGCAGCCGATCCGGGACGAAGTACAATGAGCAGTTCTTC. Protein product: CASSRSGTKYNEQFF.